This TCR beta chain appears in the sequencing data of a study of blood T cell repertoires in COVID-19. Here immunoSEQ multiplex PCR was the method, and the copy in TCRdb shows in-frame clones only, minus some. The table records 200,000 to 250,000 clones, under 85% of them present only once. Germline V gene lookup returns CDR1 SGHRS and CDR2 YFSETQ. This CDR3 region has 16 residues. Losses at the gene ends were 4 bases for V and 4 bases for J; bases not matched to a gene: 10. Sequenced: PBMCs or T cells enriched from blood (not recorded which). The receptor comes from a man in his 60s who had recovered from COVID-19. The V gene is TRBV5-1, the J gene TRBJ1-4, with 7 nucleotides matching TRBD1. The CDR3 protein is CASSRKQGGLNEKLFF. The CDR3 DNA sequence: TGCGCCAGCAGCCGGAAACAAGGGGGCCTTAATGAAAAACTGTTTTTT.